This T cell receptor (beta chain) was sequenced in a study of beta chain features in type 1 diabetes. Germline V CDR1 and CDR2: MNHEY, SMNVEV (reference sequence). V was clipped by 8 bases and J by 5 bases, with 13 bases between them. The length of the CDR3 is 12 residues. Broader study findings: The VDJ junctions of type 1 diabetes patients carried fewer insertions and more deletions. A closer apparent resemblance between naive, central memory and Treg TCRB repertoires was seen in patients than in healthy donors. For Type 1 diabetes patients, all four CD4+ subsets carried TCRB CDR3s that were moderately but significantly shorter.

In this sample, this clone turned up a few times. The antigen remains unidentified. Expressed TCRB transcripts were sequenced after all isolated RNA was converted to cDNA. Method: immunoSEQ multiplex PCR; TCRdb's copy keeps in-frame clones and lacks some. The sample lists 160,000 or so clones, 9% to 10% occurring once. Sequencing was performed on central memory CD4+ T cells from blood. This sequence was found in a young woman with type 1 diabetes. The V gene is TRBV27, the J gene TRBJ2-7; D perhaps matches TRBD2 (6 bases). The CDR3 here is CASGRESHEQYF. In DNA, the CDR3 is TGTGCCAGCGGCCGGGAGAGCCACGAGCAGTACTTC.